This T cell receptor (beta chain) appears in the sequencing data of a study of blood T cell repertoires in COVID-19. Study as a whole: Whether acute or convalescent, the COVID-19 samples came from the United States, Italy and Spain. PBMCs, B-cell-depleted T cells, or T cells provided the cDNA or gDNA that made up the material.

The CDR3 runs 12 residues. Germline CDR1 is MNHNY and CDR2 is SVGAGI (reference sequence). The germline V and J ends were trimmed by 11 bases and 8 bases, with 15 bases remaining between them. In the original workflow: Reference gene primer amplification yielded estimated nucleated cell counts. Assay used: immunoSEQ multiplex PCR; TCRdb lists only in-frame clones, some missing. V and J calls and clone size follow that table, whereas D and trimming were derived from the DNA. The data contain about 180,000 clones, 70% to 90% of them seen just once; the ten biggest clones take up 9.8%. The sequence came from a woman of 80 years or more with acute or convalescent COVID-19. This chain joins TRBV6-6 and TRBJ1-4; D may be TRBD1 (5 bases). Sequenced sample: peripheral blood. This CDR3 reads CAAGGRGEKLFF. In DNA form, the CDR3 reads TGTGCCGCGGGGGGAAGAGGGGAAAAACTGTTTTTT.